The rows below give T cell receptor beta chains drawn from one sample of a study of T cell responses to AZD1222 COVID-19 vaccine. Repertoires were generated with immunoSEQ multiplex PCR, while TCRdb's copy carries only in-frame clones and drops some. The sample shows about 140,000 clones, roughly nine tenths of them seen only once. Sequencing was performed on peripheral blood, taken on day 0 of AZD1222 vaccination. These receptors came from an adult in good health. CDR3s include the opening cysteine and the closing phenylalanine or tryptophan. Fields, in order: D gene, clone size, J gene, V gene, CDR3 DNA, CDR3 protein. The D gene is left open where the match is weak. Size is omitted from some rows. Given values are once, few, many or a class for expanded clones.

D gene: NA; clone size: NA; J gene: TRBJ1-1; V gene: TRBV27; CDR3 DNA: TGTGCCAGCAATTTGCCTGGACAGCCCTTGAACACTGAAGCTTTCTTT; CDR3 protein: CASNLPGQPLNTEAFF
D gene: NA; clone size: NA; J gene: TRBJ2-5; V gene: TRBV30; CDR3 DNA: TGTGCCTGGAGTGTACTAGACGTGGGGACCCAGTACTTC; CDR3 protein: CAWSVLDVGTQYF
D gene: NA; clone size: NA; J gene: TRBJ1-3; V gene: TRBV5-8; CDR3 DNA: TGTGCCAGCAGCTGGCGGTCTGGAAACACCATATATTTT; CDR3 protein: CASSWRSGNTIYF
D gene: NA; clone size: NA; J gene: TRBJ1-6; V gene: TRBV25-1; CDR3 DNA: TGTGCCAGCAGTGAATCAGGGATTGGTTCACCCCTCCACTTT; CDR3 protein: CASSESGIGSPLHF
D gene: NA; clone size: NA; J gene: TRBJ2-7; V gene: TRBV5-1; CDR3 DNA: TGCGCCAGCAGCGTCTCCTACGAGCAGTACTTC; CDR3 protein: CASSVSYEQYF
D gene: TRBD1; clone size: NA; J gene: TRBJ1-1; V gene: TRBV5-4; CDR3 DNA: TGTGCCAGCAGCCCGGGACAGTTTCTCACTGAAGCTTTCTTT; CDR3 protein: CASSPGQFLTEAFF
D gene: NA; clone size: NA; J gene: TRBJ1-5; V gene: TRBV4-1; CDR3 DNA: TGCGCCAGCAGCCCACGCATTAATCAGCCCCAGCATTTT; CDR3 protein: CASSPRINQPQHF
D gene: NA; clone size: NA; J gene: TRBJ1-6; V gene: TRBV21-1; CDR3 DNA: TGTGCCAGCAGCGTAGAAACCCCGCAGGGGAGCTCCTATAATTCACCCCTCCACTTT; CDR3 protein: CASSVETPQGSSYNSPLHF
D gene: NA; clone size: NA; J gene: TRBJ1-1; V gene: TRBV4-1; CDR3 DNA: TGCGCCAGCAGCCAAGTGGGCCTGGGGCAGAACACTGAAGCTTTCTTT; CDR3 protein: CASSQVGLGQNTEAFF
D gene: TRBD2; clone size: NA; J gene: TRBJ2-2; V gene: TRBV10-3; CDR3 DNA: TGTGCCATCACAGCTGGGGCGGGAGGCCCTACCGGGGAGCTGTTTTTT; CDR3 protein: CAITAGAGGPTGELFF
D gene: NA; clone size: NA; J gene: TRBJ1-3; V gene: TRBV4-3; CDR3 DNA: TGCGCCAGCAGCCAAGAGGTCTCTTATGGCAGGGCCTCTGGAAACACCATATATTTT; CDR3 protein: CASSQEVSYGRASGNTIYF
D gene: TRBD2; clone size: once; J gene: TRBJ2-7; V gene: TRBV7-2; CDR3 DNA: TGTGCCAGCAGCTTACATAGCGGGAGGGCCGCGGCCGAGCAGTACTTC; CDR3 protein: CASSLHSGRAAAEQYF
D gene: TRBD1; clone size: once; J gene: TRBJ1-2; V gene: TRBV5-4; CDR3 DNA: TGTGCCAGCAGGCATGACAGGGGGTATGGCTACACCTTC; CDR3 protein: CASRHDRGYGYTF
D gene: NA; clone size: NA; J gene: TRBJ2-5; V gene: TRBV14; CDR3 DNA: TGTGCCAGCAGCCCCGCCGGGACTCTTAAGGCCCAGTACTTC; CDR3 protein: CASSPAGTLKAQYF
D gene: NA; clone size: NA; J gene: TRBJ2-1; V gene: TRBV18; CDR3 DNA: TGTGCCAGCTCACCAGAACTAGGGTGGTACAATGAGCAGTTCTTC; CDR3 protein: CASSPELGWYNEQFF
D gene: TRBD2; clone size: NA; J gene: TRBJ2-5; V gene: TRBV7-8; CDR3 DNA: TGTGCCAGCAGCTTAGATTGGCTAGCGGGACGTAGGGAGACCCAGTACTTC; CDR3 protein: CASSLDWLAGRRETQYF
D gene: NA; clone size: NA; J gene: TRBJ1-2; V gene: TRBV19; CDR3 DNA: TGTGCCAGTACCCTAGGGGGGGGCATGGGCTACACCTTC; CDR3 protein: CASTLGGGMGYTF
D gene: NA; clone size: NA; J gene: TRBJ1-1; V gene: TRBV2; CDR3 DNA: TGTGCCAGCAGTGGCCGTGGACAAGGTATCGCTGAAGCTTTCTTT; CDR3 protein: CASSGRGQGIAEAFF
D gene: NA; clone size: NA; J gene: TRBJ2-5; V gene: TRBV28; CDR3 DNA: TGTGCCAGCAGTCGACTGATCGAGGCCCAGTACTTC; CDR3 protein: CASSRLIEAQYF
D gene: NA; clone size: NA; J gene: TRBJ2-3; V gene: TRBV4-2; CDR3 DNA: TGTGCCAGCAGCCAAGATCACTGGATGGCAGATACGCAGTATTTT; CDR3 protein: CASSQDHWMADTQYF
D gene: TRBD2; clone size: once; J gene: TRBJ2-2; V gene: TRBV3-1/TRBV3-2; CDR3 DNA: TGTGCCAGCAGCCCGGGCCCCGGGACTAGCGGGGGGAACACCGGGGAGCTGTTTTTT; CDR3 protein: CASSPGPGTSGGNTGELFF
D gene: NA; clone size: NA; J gene: TRBJ1-1; V gene: TRBV19; CDR3 DNA: TGTGCCAGTAGTGGTCGTTTACCGAGGACTGAAGCTTTCTTT; CDR3 protein: CASSGRLPRTEAFF
D gene: NA; clone size: NA; J gene: TRBJ1-1; V gene: TRBV7-8; CDR3 DNA: TGTGCCAGCAGCCCCTCTCGGTGGGCTTTCTTT; CDR3 protein: CASSPSRWAFF
D gene: TRBD2; clone size: NA; J gene: TRBJ2-6; V gene: TRBV9; CDR3 DNA: TGTGCCAGCAGCTTCCTAGGGGCGGGGGCTGGGGCCAACGTCCTGACTTTC; CDR3 protein: CASSFLGAGAGANVLTF
D gene: TRBD1; clone size: NA; J gene: TRBJ1-4; V gene: TRBV7-9; CDR3 DNA: TGTGCCAGCAGCTTCGCAGGGGGCAACGGTGAAAAACTGTTTTTT; CDR3 protein: CASSFAGGNGEKLFF
D gene: NA; clone size: NA; J gene: TRBJ2-7; V gene: TRBV7-3; CDR3 DNA: TGTGCCAGCAGCTTAACGGCGGGTAGCTCCTACGAGCAGTACTTC; CDR3 protein: CASSLTAGSSYEQYF
D gene: NA; clone size: NA; J gene: TRBJ1-2; V gene: TRBV24-1; CDR3 DNA: TGTGCCACCAGTGATTCTGACAGGAGGGCAGGCTACACCTTC; CDR3 protein: CATSDSDRRAGYTF
D gene: TRBD1; clone size: NA; J gene: TRBJ1-5; V gene: TRBV5-6; CDR3 DNA: TGTGCCAGCAGCTTATTTGGGACAGAGAGCAATCAGCCCCAGCATTTT; CDR3 protein: CASSLFGTESNQPQHF
D gene: NA; clone size: NA; J gene: TRBJ2-7; V gene: TRBV5-1; CDR3 DNA: TGCGCCAGCAGCTTGGCCGTAGGAGCCTACGAGCAGTACTTC; CDR3 protein: CASSLAVGAYEQYF
D gene: NA; clone size: NA; J gene: TRBJ2-5; V gene: TRBV11-3; CDR3 DNA: TGTGCCAGGCCTAAGATAGGGCAAGAGACCCAGTACTTC; CDR3 protein: CARPKIGQETQYF
D gene: NA; clone size: NA; J gene: TRBJ1-2; V gene: TRBV7-2; CDR3 DNA: TGTGCCAGCCGGAGGCGTTTCAACTATGGCTACACCTTC; CDR3 protein: CASRRRFNYGYTF
D gene: TRBD2; clone size: NA; J gene: TRBJ2-4; V gene: TRBV28; CDR3 DNA: TGTGCCAGCAGTTTGGGCGGGAGCGGGAACATTCAGTACTTC; CDR3 protein: CASSLGGSGNIQYF
D gene: TRBD2; clone size: NA; J gene: TRBJ2-1; V gene: TRBV11-1; CDR3 DNA: TGTGCCAGCAGCTTAGCAAGACTAGCCCGAAATGAGCAGTTCTTC; CDR3 protein: CASSLARLARNEQFF
D gene: NA; clone size: NA; J gene: TRBJ2-7; V gene: TRBV27; CDR3 DNA: TGTGCCAGCAGTCCGCATCATACATTACCGACCCTCCACTACGAGCAGTACTTC; CDR3 protein: CASSPHHTLPTLHYEQYF
D gene: NA; clone size: NA; J gene: TRBJ2-7; V gene: TRBV18; CDR3 DNA: TGTGCCAGCTCACGGCAAGCGAGTACCTACGAGCAGTACTTC; CDR3 protein: CASSRQASTYEQYF
D gene: NA; clone size: NA; J gene: TRBJ2-1; V gene: TRBV11-3; CDR3 DNA: TGTGCCAGCAGCTTAGCAGGGGCCCGCGGCAAGCAGTTCTTC; CDR3 protein: CASSLAGARGKQFF
D gene: NA; clone size: NA; J gene: TRBJ1-5; V gene: TRBV6-2/TRBV6-3; CDR3 DNA: TGTGCCAGCAGTGGACAAAGCAATCAGCCCCAGCATTTT; CDR3 protein: CASSGQSNQPQHF
D gene: TRBD1; clone size: NA; J gene: TRBJ1-1; V gene: TRBV6-5; CDR3 DNA: TGTGCCAGCAGTTACTCCTGGACAGGGTATACTGAAGCTTTCTTT; CDR3 protein: CASSYSWTGYTEAFF
D gene: TRBD1; clone size: NA; J gene: TRBJ1-2; V gene: TRBV3-1/TRBV3-2; CDR3 DNA: TGTGCCAGCAGCCAAAGTCAGGGGGCCTATGGCTACACCTTC; CDR3 protein: CASSQSQGAYGYTF
D gene: NA; clone size: medium-sized; J gene: TRBJ1-4; V gene: TRBV5-6; CDR3 DNA: TGTGCCAGCAGCCCCGGGCCGGGGGCGTCAAATGAAAAACTGTTTTTT; CDR3 protein: CASSPGPGASNEKLFF
D gene: NA; clone size: NA; J gene: TRBJ1-5; V gene: TRBV7-2; CDR3 DNA: TGTGCCAGCAGCCCGGTTACAGGGATCGGACAGCCCCAGCATTTT; CDR3 protein: CASSPVTGIGQPQHF
D gene: NA; clone size: NA; J gene: TRBJ1-4; V gene: TRBV30; CDR3 DNA: TGTGCCTGGAGTAACTCAGACACGGGAGAAAAACTGTTTTTT; CDR3 protein: CAWSNSDTGEKLFF
D gene: TRBD2; clone size: NA; J gene: TRBJ2-7; V gene: TRBV4-1; CDR3 DNA: TGCGCCAGCAGCCAGGACCCGGGACTAGCGGGAAGCGAGCAGTACTTC; CDR3 protein: CASSQDPGLAGSEQYF
D gene: TRBD1; clone size: NA; J gene: TRBJ2-5; V gene: TRBV7-2; CDR3 DNA: TGTGCCAGCAGCTCTTACAGGGGATCGTACCAAGAGACCCAGTACTTC; CDR3 protein: CASSSYRGSYQETQYF
D gene: TRBD1; clone size: NA; J gene: TRBJ2-1; V gene: TRBV5-1; CDR3 DNA: TGCGCCAGCAGCCGATTCTCGGGACAGGGGAGAGCCTACAATGAGCAGTTCTTC; CDR3 protein: CASSRFSGQGRAYNEQFF
D gene: TRBD1; clone size: NA; J gene: TRBJ2-7; V gene: TRBV6-5; CDR3 DNA: TGTGCCAGCAGTTACTCCGGGACAGGGGTTACCGAGCAGTACTTC; CDR3 protein: CASSYSGTGVTEQYF